Sequencing of this T cell receptor beta chain was carried out in a study of regulatory T cells in long-lasting Graves disease. At least ten counts were recorded for this clonotype. According to the study, TCR beta libraries were built with iRepertoire HTBI primers and CDR3-region Arm-PCR. Via MiXCR, TCRdb re-called the multiplex PCR reads, giving one row per CDR3 protein. This sample has hundreds of thousands of distinct CDR3 sequences; 15% to 20% occur once, and the top ten carry roughly 25%. The CDR3 contains 14 residues. Deletions cut 1 base from V and 0 bases from J, with 6 bases between. In germline, CDR1 is SEHNR, CDR2 FQNEAQ (reference sequence). Regarding time point: newly diagnosed GD, antithyroid drugs for less than 3 months. PBMCs were the source of the RNA used for TCR sequencing. These data are also associated with another study on T cells in Graves' hyperthyroidism and ophthalmopathy. From that paper: Across 18 months, stable Graves' hyperthyroidism was marked by no progression to ophthalmopathy.

The chain couples TRBV7-9 to TRBJ1-2; the D is unclear. The origin of this receptor is a woman aged 35-65 years with Graves disease. Specimen: peripheral blood mononuclear cells (PBMCs), collected at new diagnosis, from a patient treated with antithyroid drugs. The CDR3, as DNA: TGTGCCAGCAGCTTAGGACCGTCTAACTATGGCTACACCTTC. It is translated as CASSLGPSNYGYTF.